Listed here are 18 T cell receptor beta chains from one sample, sequenced in a study of shared clonotypes between healthy human individuals. Sequencing was performed with immunoSEQ multiplex PCR; in TCRdb, only in-frame clones are kept and a portion is missing. The sample contains 2 million to 3 million clones, roughly 93% of which appear only once. Specimen: naive CD4+ T cells from PBMCs. This sample's subset: CD45RA+ positively selected. The receptors derive from a man between 18 and 35 years old in good health. Some clones in this sample may be carry-over from other donors' samples.

The rearrangement links TRBV6-5 to TRBJ1-3; unclear D gene. The germline V gene encodes CDR1 MNHEY and CDR2 SVGAGI. V lost 0 bases, J lost 6 bases, and 15 bases lay in between. This CDR3 spans 16 amino acids. CDR3 residues: CASSYSYNAEANTIYF. DNA of the CDR3: TGTGCCAGCAGTTACTCGTATAACGCAGAGGCAAACACCATATATTTT.

A single count supports this clone. This rearrangement joins TRBV4-3 to TRBJ2-5, with a possible D match to TRBD2 (6 bases). Trimming shortened V by 1 base and J by 4 bases, and 13 bases separated the two germline ends. Germline V gene data show CDR1 as LGHNA and CDR2 as YSLEER. The CDR3 consists of 15 residues. The CDR3 nucleotides are TGCGCCAGCAGCCAAGCCGGACGGAGGGGAGAGACCCAGTACTTC. It codes for CASSQAGRRGETQYF.

The V gene is TRBV18, the J gene TRBJ2-7; possibly TRBD1 or TRBD2 for D (5 bases each). Trimming took 2 bases from V and 0 from J, leaving 14 bases between them. Germline-derived CDR1 and CDR2 are KGHSH and LQKENI. The length of the CDR3 is 16 residues. CDR3 DNA: TGTGCCAGCTCACCAACTGGGACGGCTAGCTCCTACGAGCAGTACTTC. Amino acids: CASSPTGTASSYEQYF.

The gene calls are TRBV4-3 and TRBJ2-3; tentatively, D is TRBD2 (5 bases). Germline lookup yields CDR1 LGHNA and CDR2 YSLEER. This CDR3 has 17 amino acids. Trimming left V 3 bases short and J 0 bases short, with 16 bases between. The CDR3 region is CASSQVVALTSTDTQYF. CDR3 coding DNA: TGCGCCAGCAGCCAGGTCGTAGCGTTAACTAGCACAGATACGCAGTATTTT.

As for this clone: This sample includes further DNA sequences coding for the same CDR3. V usage is TRBV28 and J usage is TRBJ1-1, with D possibly TRBD1 on 6 matching bases. Trimming shortened V by 6 bases and J by 2 bases, and 13 bases separated the two germline ends. Germline CDR1 MDHEN, CDR2 SYDVKM. The CDR3 is 14 residues long. CDR3 sequence (DNA): TGTGCCAGCAGGTCGGGACAACCTAACACTGAAGCTTTCTTT. Its translation is CASRSGQPNTEAFF.

The chain joins TRBV7-9 to TRBJ2-7; TRBD2 matches at 7 bases. Germline V CDR1 and CDR2: SEHNR, FQNEAQ (reference sequence). The V and J ends lost 4 bases and 12 bases, in that order; junction bases with no gene match: 6. This CDR3 has 11 residues. CDR3 nucleotides: TGTGCCAGCAGCTGGGGGGGACCCCCGTACTTC. Translation gives CASSWGGPPYF.

J is TRBJ2-1 and V is TRBV19, with unresolved D. In germline, CDR1 is LNHDA, CDR2 SQIVND (reference sequence). The CDR3 loop spans 15 amino acids. Trimming pared 6 bases from V and 3 bases from J, leaving 15 bases between. The CDR3 nucleotides read TGTGCCAGTAGAAAGCCCGGCGTTAACTACAATGAGCAGTTCTTC. It translates to CASRKPGVNYNEQFF.

V gene TRBV11-2 combines with J gene TRBJ2-7; possible D gene TRBD1, 6 bases. With 1 base removed from V and 1 base from J, the gap between germline ends came to 11 bases. Germline CDR1 reads SGHAT; CDR2 reads FQNNGV. The CDR3 loop spans 15 amino acids. CDR3 region: CASSLVEQGSYEQYF. The CDR3 nucleotides read TGTGCCAGCAGCTTAGTAGAACAGGGTTCCTACGAGCAGTACTTC.

J is TRBJ2-1 and V is TRBV7-2, with 7 bases that match TRBD2. The V gene end was trimmed by 3 bases and the J gene end by 4 bases; junction bases not matched to a gene: 6. Germline assignment: CDR1 SGHTA and CDR2 FQGNSA. This CDR3 comprises 15 residues. CDR3 amino acids: CASSLGGSRYNEQFF. The CDR3 nucleotides read TGTGCCAGCAGCTTGGGCGGGAGTCGGTACAATGAGCAGTTCTTC.

The chain employs TRBV7-2 and TRBJ2-6; D might be TRBD1 (6 bases). V dropped 7 bases and J dropped 0 bases, with 22 bases sitting between them. This CDR3 has 19 amino acids. Germline CDR1 is SGHTA and CDR2 is FQGNSA. The CDR3 reads CASTNVWGRDVSGANVLTF. The CDR3 DNA sequence: TGTGCCAGCACAAATGTTTGGGGGCGTGATGTCTCTGGGGCCAACGTCCTGACTTTC.

The chain has TRBV7-9 and TRBJ1-5; maybe TRBD1 (6 bases). The V end lost 1 base, the J end lost 3 bases, and 10 bases lay between the germline ends. The CDR3 covers 15 residues. Germline loops: CDR1 SEHNR, CDR2 FQNEAQ (reference sequence). The CDR3 DNA is TGTGCCAGCAGCTTAGGAGGGGGTATCAATCAGCCCCAGCATTTT. This sequence encodes CASSLGGGINQPQHF.

This clone occurred once. The chain has TRBV5-1 and TRBJ2-5; TRBD1 matches 9 bases. After removal of 4 bases from V and 4 bases from J, the junction contained 14 bases not matched to a gene. Germline V CDR1 and CDR2: SGHRS, YFSETQ. The CDR3 contains 17 residues. In DNA form, the CDR3 reads TGCGCCAGCAGCCCGTACCCCTTGGGACAGGGAGGAGAGACCCAGTACTTC. Translated: CASSPYPLGQGGETQYF.

This sequence joins TRBV4-3 and TRBJ1-3; the D is unclear. The V end was cut by 0 bases, the J end by 3 bases, with 9 bases between. The V gene's germline CDR1 is LGHNA and CDR2 YSLEER. The CDR3 length is 15 residues. CDR3 region: CASSQDWQSGNTIYF. The CDR3 coding sequence is TGCGCCAGCAGCCAAGACTGGCAGAGTGGAAACACCATATATTTT.

The chain combines TRBV14 with TRBJ1-4, with TRBD1 identical over 7 bases. The trim removed 4 bases at V and 7 bases at J, leaving 9 bases unmatched. This CDR3 is 15 amino acids long. From germline, CDR1 is SGHDN and CDR2 FVKESK. The CDR3 reads CASSLSTGRSEKLFF. The DNA of the CDR3 is TGTGCCAGCAGCCTTTCGACAGGGCGGAGTGAAAAACTGTTTTTT.

The V and J genes are TRBV5-5 and TRBJ2-1, with 8 bases lining up with TRBD2. After removal of 4 bases from V and 5 bases from J, the junction contained 8 bases not matched to a gene. Germline lookup yields CDR1 SGHKS and CDR2 YYEKEE (reference sequence). This CDR3 spans 15 amino acids. The CDR3 region has the DNA TGTGCCAGCAGCCGCGGCGGAGCGGGAGACAATGAGCAGTTCTTC. Protein sequence: CASSRGGAGDNEQFF.

Concerning this clone: Other DNA sequences from this sample encode an identical CDR3 as well. The chain uses TRBV19 and TRBJ1-2; tentative D call: TRBD1 (5 bases). V lost 4 bases to trimming and J lost 5 bases, with 14 bases between them. Germline CDR1 LNHDA, CDR2 SQIVND (reference sequence). The CDR3 loop spans 14 amino acids. CDR3 loop: CASSKQGAVYGYTF. In DNA form, the CDR3 reads TGTGCCAGTAGTAAGCAGGGTGCGGTTTATGGCTACACCTTC.

For the CDR3, the DNA is TGTGCCAGCAGTTTATATCGTCTGAGGGCGGGAGGGCCTGGGGGTAATGAGCAGTTCTTC. Protein sequence: CASSLYRLRAGGPGGNEQFF. The chain combines TRBV27 with TRBJ2-1; 9 positions agree with TRBD2. This CDR3 is built from 20 residues. Germline V lookup: CDR1 MNHEY, CDR2 SMNVEV (reference sequence). The trim removed 1 base at V and 7 bases at J, leaving 20 bases unmatched.

DNA of the CDR3: TGTGCCACCACAAAGAGGGGTTTGGACCCGGATGAGCAGTTCTTC. As protein: CATTKRGLDPDEQFF. This chain connects TRBV19 to TRBJ2-1; D may match TRBD1 or TRBD2 (5 bases each). Germline CDR1 LNHDA, CDR2 SQIVND (reference sequence). CDR3 length: 15 residues. Between the trimmed V and J ends, which lost 10 bases and 8 bases, there was a span of 24 bases.